This TCR beta chain was captured in a study of cytomegalovirus exposure and HLA in healthy donors. Study-wide points: A subsequent analysis found that TCR clusters from the first cohort also tended to co-occur in the roughly 120 validation repertoires, with about 95% of cluster scores above 0.

It was the roughly 130-subject validation cohort, separate from the approximately 700-subject first cohort, to which the donors belonged. Libraries were prepared by immunoSEQ multiplex PCR; TCRdb keeps only in-frame clonotypes and omits some of them. Of some 230,000 clones in the sample, just over 90% were seen once. The count of this clone is one. Its antigen is not identified. CDR1 is SGHDT, CDR2 YYEEEE, per germline. This CDR3 region has 18 residues. V lost 2 bases and J lost 8; bases outside the gene matches: 14. The origin of this receptor is a woman aged 18-29 years in good health and CMV-seronegative. This chain connects TRBV5-6 to TRBJ2-1, with TRBD2 identical over 12 bases. Material for sequencing was PBMCs. The CDR3 sequence: CASSFHELRLAGVDEQFF. The CDR3 coding sequence is TGTGCCAGCAGCTTTCACGAACTCCGACTAGCGGGAGTCGATGAGCAGTTCTTC.